This TCR beta chain was sequenced during a study of blood T cell repertoires in COVID-19. Study information: In each case, the material was cDNA or gDNA derived from T cells, B-cell-depleted T cells, or PBMCs.

Per germline, CDR1 MGHRA and CDR2 YSYEKL. Germline trimming cut 2 bases from V and 4 bases from J; bases unmatched to any gene: 8. This CDR3 has 17 amino acids. Seattle-derived patients entered the study during active infection and were followed longitudinally. Per the authors' pipeline: Using reference gene primer amplification, nucleated cell counts were estimated. TCRdb's copy holds only in-frame clones and misses some; the assay was immunoSEQ multiplex PCR. That table supplies the V and J calls and clone size; D and trimming were determined from the DNA. Among some 69,000 clones, less than 95% were seen once, and the ten largest hold approximately 0.57%.

Sequenced input: peripheral blood. This receptor was identified in a man aged 50-60 years with COVID-19, enrolled during active disease. The genes are TRBV4-1 and TRBJ1-5; 10 bases match TRBD1. CDR3 bases: TGCGCCAGCAGCCAATGGGCCGGGACAGGGGAGAATCAGCCCCAGCATTTT. Protein product: CASSQWAGTGENQPQHF.